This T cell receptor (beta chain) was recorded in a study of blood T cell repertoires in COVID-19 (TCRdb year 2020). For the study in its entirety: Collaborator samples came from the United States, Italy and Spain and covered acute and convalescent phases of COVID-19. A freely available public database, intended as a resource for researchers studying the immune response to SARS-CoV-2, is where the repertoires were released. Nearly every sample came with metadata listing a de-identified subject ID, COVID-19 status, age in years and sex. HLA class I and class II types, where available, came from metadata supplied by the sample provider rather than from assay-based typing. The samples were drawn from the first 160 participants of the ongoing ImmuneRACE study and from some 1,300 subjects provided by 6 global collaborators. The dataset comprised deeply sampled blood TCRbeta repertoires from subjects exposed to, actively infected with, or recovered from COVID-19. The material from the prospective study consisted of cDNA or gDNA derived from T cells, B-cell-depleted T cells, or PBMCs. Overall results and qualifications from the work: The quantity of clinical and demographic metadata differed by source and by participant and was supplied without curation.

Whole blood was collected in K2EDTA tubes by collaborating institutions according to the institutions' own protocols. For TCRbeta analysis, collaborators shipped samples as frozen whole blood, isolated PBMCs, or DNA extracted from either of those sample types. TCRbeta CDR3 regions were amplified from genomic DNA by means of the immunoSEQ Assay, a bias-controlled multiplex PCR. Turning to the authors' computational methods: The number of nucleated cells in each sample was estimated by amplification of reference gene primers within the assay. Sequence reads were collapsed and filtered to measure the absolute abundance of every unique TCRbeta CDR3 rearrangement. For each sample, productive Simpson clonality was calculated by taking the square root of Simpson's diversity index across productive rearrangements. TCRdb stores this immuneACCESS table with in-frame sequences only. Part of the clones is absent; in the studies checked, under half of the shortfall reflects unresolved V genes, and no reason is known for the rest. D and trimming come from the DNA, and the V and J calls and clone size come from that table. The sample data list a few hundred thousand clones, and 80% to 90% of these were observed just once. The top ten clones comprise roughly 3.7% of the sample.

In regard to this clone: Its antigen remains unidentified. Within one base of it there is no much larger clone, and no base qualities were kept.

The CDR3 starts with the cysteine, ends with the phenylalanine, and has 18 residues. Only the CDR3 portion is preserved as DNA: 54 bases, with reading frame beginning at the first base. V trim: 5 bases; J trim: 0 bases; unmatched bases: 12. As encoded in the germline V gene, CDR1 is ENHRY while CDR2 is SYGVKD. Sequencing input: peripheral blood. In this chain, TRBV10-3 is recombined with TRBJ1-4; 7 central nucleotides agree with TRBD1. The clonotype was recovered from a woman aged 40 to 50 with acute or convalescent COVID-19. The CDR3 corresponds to CAISPGQSPGPTNEKLFF. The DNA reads TGTGCCATCAGTCCGGGACAGTCCCCCGGCCCAACTAATGAAAAACTGTTTTTT.